This T cell receptor beta chain was obtained from a study of blood T cell repertoires in COVID-19. Study background: PBMCs, B-cell-depleted T cells, or T cells provided the cDNA or gDNA that made up the material.

Germline-derived CDR1 and CDR2 are MDHEN and SYDVKM. Trimming removed 5 bases from V and 1 base from J; junction bases left unmatched: 4. The CDR3 is 14 residues long. This clone was observed once. The authors' processing: Reference gene primers were amplified, and this amplification served to estimate nucleated cell counts. Sequencing was performed with immunoSEQ multiplex PCR; in TCRdb, only in-frame clones are kept and a portion is missing. The V and J calls and the clone size are those of that table, but D and trimming were determined from the DNA. The sample consists of about 300,000 clones, 83% of them appearing once.

This sequence joins TRBV28 and TRBJ1-1; the match to TRBD1 covers 7 bases. Sample: peripheral blood. The TCR originated in a woman between 45 and 60 years old who had recovered from COVID-19. The CDR3: CASSKYRGNTEAFF. CDR3 in DNA: TGTGCCAGCAGTAAATACAGGGGGAACACTGAAGCTTTCTTT.